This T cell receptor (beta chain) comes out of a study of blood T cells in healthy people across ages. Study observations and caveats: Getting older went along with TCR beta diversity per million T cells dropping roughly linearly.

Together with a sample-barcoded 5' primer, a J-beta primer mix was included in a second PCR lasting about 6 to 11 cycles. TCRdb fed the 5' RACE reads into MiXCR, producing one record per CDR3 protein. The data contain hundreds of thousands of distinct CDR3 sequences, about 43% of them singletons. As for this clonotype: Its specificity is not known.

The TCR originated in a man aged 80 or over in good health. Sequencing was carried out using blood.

CDR3: CASSVARQKETQYF. CDR3 coding DNA: TGTGCCAGCAGCGTAGCAAGACAGAAAGAGACCCAGTACTTC. The rearrangement joins TRBV9 to TRBJ2-5, with a possible D match to TRBD1 (5 bases). The V gene's germline CDR1 is SGDLS and CDR2 YYNGEE. V was trimmed by 0 bases and J by 3 bases, leaving 9 bases between them. This CDR3 comprises 14 residues.